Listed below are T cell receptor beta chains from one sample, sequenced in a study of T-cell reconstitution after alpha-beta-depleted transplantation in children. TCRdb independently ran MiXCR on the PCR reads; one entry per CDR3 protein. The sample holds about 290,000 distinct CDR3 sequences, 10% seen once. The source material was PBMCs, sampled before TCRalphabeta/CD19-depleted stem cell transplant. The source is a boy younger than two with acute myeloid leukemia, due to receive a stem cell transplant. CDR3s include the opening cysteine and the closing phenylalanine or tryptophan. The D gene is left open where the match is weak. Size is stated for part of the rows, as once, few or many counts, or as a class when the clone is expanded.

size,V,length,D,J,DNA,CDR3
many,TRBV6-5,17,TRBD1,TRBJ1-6,TGTGCCAGCAGTTACAACAAACAGGGGTTCGTGCATTCACCCCTCCACTTT,CASSYNKQGFVHSPLHF
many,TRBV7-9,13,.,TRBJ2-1,TGTGCCAGCCCCGGTGGGCCGTCCTTTGAGCAGTTCTTC,CASPGGPSFEQFF
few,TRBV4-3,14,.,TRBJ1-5,TGCGCCAGCAGCCAAGTCCAGGGTGATCAGCCCCAGCATTTT,CASSQVQGDQPQHF
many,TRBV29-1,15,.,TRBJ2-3,TGCAGCGTTGGAAAAATGGGACATATCACAGATACGCAGTATTTT,CSVGKMGHITDTQYF
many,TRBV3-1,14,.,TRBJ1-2,TGTGCCAGCAGCCAAAAGGCTAAGAACTATGGCTACACCTTC,CASSQKAKNYGYTF
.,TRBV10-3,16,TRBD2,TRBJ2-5,TGTGCCATCAGCGGACTAGCGGGAGGGCCACGGGAGACCCAGTACTTC,CAISGLAGGPRETQYF
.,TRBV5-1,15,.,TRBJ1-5,TGCGCCAGCAGCTTTGGAGGGGGGGGCAATCAGCCCCAGCATTTT,CASSFGGGGNQPQHF
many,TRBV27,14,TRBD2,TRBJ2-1,TGTGCCAGCAGCGGGGACTATACCTACAATGAGCAGTTCTTC,CASSGDYTYNEQFF
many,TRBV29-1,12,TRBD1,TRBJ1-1,TGCAGCGCGTACAGGGGACTCACTGAAGCTTTCTTT,CSAYRGLTEAFF
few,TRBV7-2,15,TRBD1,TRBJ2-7,TGTGCCAGCAGCTTTCCGGGACAGGTCGGCTACGAGCAGTACTTC,CASSFPGQVGYEQYF
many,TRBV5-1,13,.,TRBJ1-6,TGCGCCAGCAGCTTGGGTGGCAATTCACCCCTCCACTTT,CASSLGGNSPLHF
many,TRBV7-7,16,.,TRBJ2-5,TGTGCTAGCAGCCCCTATACCTTTAGGCAGCAAGAGACCCAGTACTTC,CASSPYTFRQQETQYF
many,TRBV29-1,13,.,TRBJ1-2,TGCAGCGTTGGGGGAGATACTAACTATGGCTACACCTTC,CSVGGDTNYGYTF
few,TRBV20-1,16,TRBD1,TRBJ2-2,TGCAGTGCTAGAGACCTCGGGACAGGGGACACCGGGGAGCTGTTTTTT,CSARDLGTGDTGELFF
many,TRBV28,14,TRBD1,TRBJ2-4,TGTGCCAGCAGTTTACGGGACAGTAAAAACATTCAGTACTTC,CASSLRDSKNIQYF
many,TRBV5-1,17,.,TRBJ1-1,TGCGCCAGCAGCTTGGATCACAGTGACGGTTTGAACACTGAAGCTTTCTTT,CASSLDHSDGLNTEAFF